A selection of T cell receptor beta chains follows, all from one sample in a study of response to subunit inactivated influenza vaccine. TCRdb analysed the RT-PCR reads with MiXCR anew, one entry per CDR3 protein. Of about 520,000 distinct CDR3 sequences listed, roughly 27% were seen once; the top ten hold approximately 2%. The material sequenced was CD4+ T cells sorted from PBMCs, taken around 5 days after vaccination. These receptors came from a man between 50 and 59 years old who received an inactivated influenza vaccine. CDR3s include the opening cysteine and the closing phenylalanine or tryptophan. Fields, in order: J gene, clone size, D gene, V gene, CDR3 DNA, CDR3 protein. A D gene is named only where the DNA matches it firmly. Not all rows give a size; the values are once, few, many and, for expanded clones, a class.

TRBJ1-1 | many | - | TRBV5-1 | TGCGCCAGCAGCTTGAAAGAAGACACTGAAGCTTTCTTT | CASSLKEDTEAFF
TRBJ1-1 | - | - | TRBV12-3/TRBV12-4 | TGTGCCAGCAGCCCCCGCGCAGGGCGGACTGAAGCTTTCTTT | CASSPRAGRTEAFF
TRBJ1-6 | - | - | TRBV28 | TGTGCCAGCAGTCTGAGGGGACGAGGCTATTCACCCCTCCACTTT | CASSLRGRGYSPLHF
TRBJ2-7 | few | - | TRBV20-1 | TGCAGTGCTAGCTCTGATACCTACGAGCAGTACTTC | CSASSDTYEQYF
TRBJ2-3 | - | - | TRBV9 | TGTGCCAGCAGCGTAGGAGGGGTGGGAGATACGCAGTATTTT | CASSVGGVGDTQYF
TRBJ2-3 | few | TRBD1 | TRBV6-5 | TGTGCCAGCAGTTACTCGACCGGACAGGGTTCAGATACGCAGTATTTT | CASSYSTGQGSDTQYF
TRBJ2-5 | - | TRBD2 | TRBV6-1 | TGTGCCAGCAGAGCGACTAGCGAAGAGACCCAGTACTTC | CASRATSEETQYF
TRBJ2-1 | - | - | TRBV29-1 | TGCAGCGTTGAGGGGGGTTTTTACAATGAGCAGTTCTTC | CSVEGGFYNEQFF
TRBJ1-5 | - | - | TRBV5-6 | TGTGCCAGCAGCGGTGGGGGCCCGAGGGCAAATCAGCCCCAGCATTTT | CASSGGGPRANQPQHF
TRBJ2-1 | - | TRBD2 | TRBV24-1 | TGTGCCACCAGTGATTTGCGAGGCAGCGGGAGCAATGAGCAGTTCTTC | CATSDLRGSGSNEQFF
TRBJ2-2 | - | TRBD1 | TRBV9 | TGTGCCAGCAGCGTGGGACAGGGGGTGAACGGGGAGCTGTTTTTT | CASSVGQGVNGELFF
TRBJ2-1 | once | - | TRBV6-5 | TGTGCCAGCAGTTACTACTACCTCCGACCCAATGAGCAGTTCTTC | CASSYYYLRPNEQFF
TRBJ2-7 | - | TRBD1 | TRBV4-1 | TGCGCCAGCAGCCAAGCCCCCGGGACAGGGCAGTACGAGCAGTACTTC | CASSQAPGTGQYEQYF
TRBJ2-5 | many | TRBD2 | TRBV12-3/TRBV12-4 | TGTGCCAGCAGTACCGGGACTAGCGGGGGAGTTGGGACCCAGTACTTC | CASSTGTSGGVGTQYF
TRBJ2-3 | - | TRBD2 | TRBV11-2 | TGTGCCAGCAGCTTAGAACTAGCGGGAGAGTCTTTGAATACGCAGTATTTT | CASSLELAGESLNTQYF
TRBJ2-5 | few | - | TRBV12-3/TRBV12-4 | TGTGCCAGCAGTCCCGGGGGGCCCCAAGAGACCCAGTACTTC | CASSPGGPQETQYF
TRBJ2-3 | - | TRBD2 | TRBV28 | TGTGCCAGCATACTAGCGGGAGGGCATACGCAGTATTTT | CASILAGGHTQYF
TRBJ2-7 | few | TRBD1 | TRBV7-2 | TGTGCCAGCAGCGGGGGACAGCAAAGGTCTTACGAGCAGTACTTC | CASSGGQQRSYEQYF
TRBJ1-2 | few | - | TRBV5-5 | TGTGCCAGCAGCGAGGCTGAGTATGGCTATGGCTACACCTTC | CASSEAEYGYGYTF
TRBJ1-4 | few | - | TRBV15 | TGTGCCACCAGCAGAGGGTCCGCAGGGGAAAAACTGTTTTTT | CATSRGSAGEKLFF
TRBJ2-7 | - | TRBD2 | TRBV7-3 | TGTGCCAGCAGCCCCCTAGCGGGGCTCTACGAGCAGTACTTC | CASSPLAGLYEQYF
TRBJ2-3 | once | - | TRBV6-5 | TGTGCCAGCAGTTACTCGGGGGCTAGCGTCCGCACAGATACGCAGTATTTT | CASSYSGASVRTDTQYF
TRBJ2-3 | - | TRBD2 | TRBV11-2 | TGTGCCAGCAGCCGGACTAGCGGGAGCAGGGATACGCAGTATTTT | CASSRTSGSRDTQYF
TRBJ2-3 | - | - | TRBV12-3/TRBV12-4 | TGTGCCAGCAGTCTCCGACTGAATACGCAGTATTTT | CASSLRLNTQYF
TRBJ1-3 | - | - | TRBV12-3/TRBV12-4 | TGTGCCAGCAGTGTTTTGGGTTATGGTGGAAACACCATATATTTT | CASSVLGYGGNTIYF
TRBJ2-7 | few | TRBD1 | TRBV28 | TGTGCCAGCAGTACCACCCAGGGGGTGGGGGAGCAGTACTTC | CASSTTQGVGEQYF